Described below is a single T cell receptor (beta chain) sequence and its context. The sample is drawn from a study of blood T cell repertoires in COVID-19. On the study more broadly: The cDNA or gDNA used as material had been derived from T cells, B-cell-depleted T cells, or PBMCs.

Germline V gene lookup returns CDR1 MNHEY and CDR2 SVGAGI. CDR3 length equals 13 residues. The V end was cut by 7 bases, the J end by 5 bases, with 12 bases between. Study processing details: Amplification of reference gene primers provided the estimated nucleated cell counts. Assay: immunoSEQ multiplex PCR; the TCRdb copy retains only in-frame clones and omits some. From that table come the V and J calls and clone size; the DNA was used to work out D and trimming. The sample has around 220,000 clones, about nine tenths seen once; the top ten hold more than 5%. The TCR originated in a woman aged 25 to 45 with acute COVID-19. The gene calls are TRBV6-5 and TRBJ1-5; perhaps TRBD1 as D (5 bases). The sequenced material came from PBMCs or T cells enriched from blood (not recorded which). As DNA, the CDR3 is TGTGCCAGCACCAACAGGATGGATCAGCCCCAGCATTTT. Protein product: CASTNRMDQPQHF.